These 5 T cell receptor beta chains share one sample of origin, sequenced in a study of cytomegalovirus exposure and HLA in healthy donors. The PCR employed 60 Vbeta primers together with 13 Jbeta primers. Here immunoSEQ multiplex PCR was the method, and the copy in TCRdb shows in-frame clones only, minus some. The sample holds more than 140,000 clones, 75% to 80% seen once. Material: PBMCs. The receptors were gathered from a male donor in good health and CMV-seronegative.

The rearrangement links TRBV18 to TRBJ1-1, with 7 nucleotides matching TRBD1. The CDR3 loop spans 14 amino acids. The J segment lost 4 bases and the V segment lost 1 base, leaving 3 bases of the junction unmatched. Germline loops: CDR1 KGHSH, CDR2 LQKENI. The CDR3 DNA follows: TGTGCCAGCTCACCACAAGCAGGGGGCACTGAAGCTTTCTTT. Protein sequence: CASSPQAGGTEAFF.

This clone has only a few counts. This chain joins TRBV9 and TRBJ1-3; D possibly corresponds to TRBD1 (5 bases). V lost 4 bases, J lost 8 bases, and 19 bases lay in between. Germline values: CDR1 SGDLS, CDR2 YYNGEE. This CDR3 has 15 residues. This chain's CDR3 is CASSTTTVSADTIYF. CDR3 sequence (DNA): TGTGCCAGCAGCACTACGACAGTTTCGGCGGACACCATATATTTT.

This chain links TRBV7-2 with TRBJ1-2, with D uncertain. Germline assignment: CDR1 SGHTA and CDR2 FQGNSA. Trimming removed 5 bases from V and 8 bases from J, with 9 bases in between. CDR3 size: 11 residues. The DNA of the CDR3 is TGTGCCAGCAGCCCGGACTTGGGCTACACCTTC. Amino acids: CASSPDLGYTF.

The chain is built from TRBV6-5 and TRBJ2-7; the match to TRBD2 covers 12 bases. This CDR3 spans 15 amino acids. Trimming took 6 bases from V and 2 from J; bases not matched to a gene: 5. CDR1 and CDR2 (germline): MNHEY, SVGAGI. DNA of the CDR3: TGTGCCAGCAGACCGGGACTAGCGGGTACCTACGAGCAGTACTTC. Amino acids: CASRPGLAGTYEQYF.

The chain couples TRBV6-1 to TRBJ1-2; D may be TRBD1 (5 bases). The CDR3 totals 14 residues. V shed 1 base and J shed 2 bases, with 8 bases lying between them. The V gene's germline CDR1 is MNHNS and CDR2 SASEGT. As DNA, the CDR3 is TGTGCCAGCAGTGAAGTAGCAGGGAACTATGGCTACACCTTC. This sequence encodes CASSEVAGNYGYTF.